This T cell receptor (beta chain) was identified during a study of blood T cell repertoires in COVID-19. On the study more broadly: Collection of acute and convalescent COVID-19 samples took place in the United States, Italy and Spain. Sample material is recorded as cDNA or gDNA derived from T cells, B-cell-depleted T cells, or PBMCs.

Original processing methods: The assay estimated nucleated cells by amplifying reference gene primers. The table came from immunoSEQ multiplex PCR; TCRdb's copy has only in-frame clones and leaves some out. V, J and clone size are those of that table, while D and trimming were read from the DNA. The sample holds about 70,000 clones, around 88% seen once. The germline V and J ends were trimmed by 5 bases and 7 bases, with 11 bases remaining between them. Germline V gene data show CDR1 as GTSNPN and CDR2 as SVGIG (reference sequence). The CDR3 is 12 residues long. Material: peripheral blood. This clonotype was sampled from a woman aged 80 or over with acute or convalescent COVID-19. The chain employs TRBV30 and TRBJ2-2, with TRBD2 as a possible D gene (6 bases). The DNA for the CDR3 is TGTGCCTGGGCCTGGGGGGTCGGGGAGCTGTTTTTT. This gives the protein CAWAWGVGELFF.